Below are 5 T cell receptor beta chains sequenced from a single sample in a study of T cell repertoires in cytomegalovirus infection. No cognate antigen is known for these TCRs. TCRdb re-analysed the reads in MiXCR, keeping a single row per CDR3 protein. This table holds 700,000 to 950,000 distinct CDR3 sequences, approximately 29% found once. The specimen comprised cultured CD8+ T cells from PBMCs, sampled from culture after CMV antigen stimulation. These receptors all stem from a human donor in good health (CMV status not recorded). Some clones in this sample may be carry-over from other donors' samples.

This sequence joins TRBV5-8 and TRBJ2-1; the match to TRBD2 covers 8 bases. Germline V CDR1 and CDR2: SGHTS, YDEGEE. The CDR3 length is 15 residues. V lost 5 bases and J lost 6; bases outside the gene matches: 10. The chain's CDR3 is CASRPSAGGRNEQFF. In nucleotides, the CDR3 is TGTGCCAGCAGACCCTCGGCGGGGGGACGCAATGAGCAGTTCTTC.

This clonotype has more than one count but fewer than ten. As DNA, the CDR3 is TGTGCCAGCAGCCTCGCACAGGGGGCGGAGACCCAGTACTTC. Encoded protein: CASSLAQGAETQYF. This chain links TRBV12-3 or TRBV12-4 with TRBJ2-5; 9 nucleotides match TRBD1. The V segment lost 6 bases and the J segment 5 bases; nucleotides outside the gene matches: 7. The length of the CDR3 is 14 residues.

This clonotype was seen repeatedly, ten times or more. CDR3 sequence reads: CASSLHSNQPQHF. CDR3 sequence (DNA): TGTGCCAGCAGCTTACATAGCAATCAGCCCCAGCATTTT. The V gene is TRBV27, the J gene TRBJ1-5, with D unresolved. Trimming cost V 6 bases and J 0 bases, with 6 bases left between them. CDR3 length: 13 amino acids. Germline V gives CDR1 MNHEY, CDR2 SMNVEV (reference sequence).

This clonotype was seen a few times. This chain links TRBV7-9 with TRBJ2-2; D is uncertain. Germline V lookup: CDR1 SEHNR, CDR2 FQNEAQ (reference sequence). V lost 6 bases and J 0 bases, leaving 14 bases between the germline ends. This CDR3 has 16 residues. CDR3 residues: CASSSLGVTNTGELFF. CDR3 DNA: TGTGCCAGCAGTTCCCTAGGTGTTACGAACACCGGGGAGCTGTTTTTT. The full variable domain, rest sourced from reference TRBV7-9 and TRBJ2-2, is DTGVSQNPRHKITKRGQNVTFRCDPISEHNRLYWYRQTLGQGPEFLTYFQNEAQLEKSRLLSDRFSAERPKGSFSTLEIQRTEQGDSAMYLCASSSLGVTNTGELFFGEGSRLTVL.

This clonotype has at least ten counts. The chain employs TRBV18 and TRBJ2-3; 9 nucleotides align to TRBD1. Germline CDR1 KGHSH, CDR2 LQKENI. With V trimmed by 8 bases and J by 2 bases, 8 bases remained unmatched. CDR3 length: 15 amino acids. The chain's CDR3 is CASSPRDRVTDTQYF. In DNA form, the CDR3 reads TGTGCCAGCAGCCCCCGGGACAGGGTCACAGATACGCAGTATTTT.